This TCR beta chain was documented in a study of cytomegalovirus exposure and HLA in healthy donors. This clone was counted a single time. Its target is unknown. In the PCR, 60 Vbeta and 13 Jbeta primers were used. Generated by immunoSEQ multiplex PCR, the TCRdb table keeps only in-frame clones and is missing some. The sample records about 120,000 clones, about 80% being singletons. Looked up from germline, CDR1 is MDHEN and CDR2 is SYDVKM. V lost 1 base, J lost 1 base, and 7 bases lay in between. This CDR3 has 15 amino acids. The study, taken as a whole, reports: Presence/absence results assume similar sequencing depth per donor, which may not hold. Confirmation in vitro established that three CMV-associated chains were specific for CMV antigens.

The receptor was isolated from a male donor in good health and CMV-seronegative. This chain links TRBV28 with TRBJ2-2, with D hard to call. The sample was PBMCs. The CDR3 coding sequence is TGTGCCAGCAGTTTATCCGCAGGGAACACCGGGGAGCTGTTTTTT. It encodes CASSLSAGNTGELFF.